The clone carrying this TCR beta chain occurred a few times. Its matching antigen is unknown. Study observations and caveats: In terms of TCR gene usage, tumor memory CD4+ T cells clustered together with blood and lymph node memory CD4+ cells, as well as with lymph node naive CD4+ cells.

This CDR3 spans 13 amino acids. V gave up 4 bases and J gave up 10 bases, with 14 bases separating them. Germline CDR1 and CDR2: MGHRA and YSYEKL. Memory CD4+ T cells were sorted as CD4+CD45RO+CD25- cells. After constant-region reverse-primer amplification, full-length variable regions underwent semi-nested PCR with Nested Universal Primer A. TCRdb re-called the 5' RACE reads with MiXCR, one entry per CDR3 protein. The sample holds around 7,000 distinct CDR3 sequences, roughly 40% seen once. J is TRBJ1-3 and V is TRBV4-1; D gene unclear. This receptor was obtained from a female donor with breast cancer. The specimen sequenced was memory CD4+ T cells sorted from blood. Subset reported: memory CD4+ T cells, CD4+CD45RO+CD25-. The CDR3 loop reads CASSPDRLRTIYF. DNA for the CDR3: TGCGCCAGCAGCCCCGACCGTCTCCGGACCATATATTTT.